A selection of T cell receptor beta chains follows, all from one sample in a study of blood T cell repertoires in COVID-19. The data were produced by immunoSEQ multiplex PCR, yet TCRdb's version contains in-frame clones alone and is incomplete. This table holds fewer than 85,000 clones, around 91% found once. Sequencing input: peripheral blood. Receptor source: a human donor in a cohort sampled during active COVID-19. Both conserved end residues are part of each CDR3. The order of the fields is D gene, J gene, clone size, V gene, CDR3 protein, CDR3 DNA. A D gene is named only where the DNA matches it firmly. Clone size, where shown, is once, few, many, or a class for clones that have expanded.

TRBD1	TRBJ2-7	.	TRBV28	CATRDRASYEQYF	TGTGCCACGAGGGACAGGGCCTCCTACGAGCAGTACTTC
TRBD1	TRBJ2-7	.	TRBV5-1	CASSLEGQGAGEQYF	TGCGCCAGCAGCTTGGAAGGACAGGGGGCGGGCGAGCAGTACTTC
.	TRBJ2-1	.	TRBV4-3	CASSQDWGDEQFF	TGCGCCAGCAGCCAAGATTGGGGCGATGAGCAGTTCTTC
.	TRBJ2-7	.	TRBV11-2	CASSSHTGPRGNEQYF	TGTGCCAGCAGTTCTCATACAGGGCCTCGTGGGAACGAGCAGTACTTC
TRBD1	TRBJ1-6	.	TRBV30	CAWTATGGLNSPLHF	TGTGCCTGGACCGCGACAGGGGGTCTTAATTCACCCCTCCACTTT
TRBD2	TRBJ2-7	.	TRBV11-2	CASSLDNRLAGSYEQYF	TGTGCCAGCAGCTTAGACAACAGACTAGCGGGGTCCTACGAGCAGTACTTC
TRBD1	TRBJ1-1	.	TRBV7-8	CASSSGQGMNTEAFF	TGTGCCAGCAGCTCGGGACAGGGGATGAACACTGAAGCTTTCTTT
.	TRBJ2-7	.	TRBV5-4	CASSLERAYEQYF	TGTGCCAGCAGCTTGGAACGCGCCTACGAGCAGTACTTC
.	TRBJ2-7	once	TRBV11-2	CASSLAIQGGGEQYF	TGTGCCAGCAGCTTAGCCATACAGGGCGGCGGCGAGCAGTACTTC
TRBD1	TRBJ2-7	.	TRBV9	CASSGTDRGYSYEQYF	TGTGCCAGCAGCGGGACTGACAGGGGGTACTCCTACGAGCAGTACTTC
.	TRBJ1-1	.	TRBV30	CAWRQASGTEAFF	TGTGCCTGGAGACAGGCTTCAGGAACTGAAGCTTTCTTT
.	TRBJ1-1	.	TRBV19	CASSISGEAFF	TGTGCCAGTAGTATATCGGGGGAAGCTTTCTTT
TRBD2	TRBJ2-7	once	TRBV28	CASTLEGGGGDEQYF	TGTGCCAGCACTCTAGAAGGCGGGGGTGGCGACGAGCAGTACTTC
.	TRBJ2-5	.	TRBV6-6	CASSPGVQETQYF	TGTGCCAGCAGTCCCGGGGTACAAGAGACCCAGTACTTC
TRBD1	TRBJ2-2	.	TRBV11-2	CASAGQGFSRELFF	TGTGCCAGCGCGGGACAGGGATTTAGCCGGGAGCTGTTTTTT
TRBD2	TRBJ2-7	.	TRBV6-6	CASSYNGGGSYEQYF	TGTGCCAGCAGTTATAACGGCGGGGGGTCCTACGAGCAGTACTTC
.	TRBJ1-6	.	TRBV7-8	CASWLERAAGPGISPLHF	TGTGCCAGCTGGCTTGAGCGGGCAGCAGGGCCGGGGATTTCACCCCTCCACTTT
TRBD1	TRBJ1-1	.	TRBV5-1	CASSLAGQGGVTEAFF	TGCGCCAGCAGCTTGGCCGGACAGGGGGGTGTTACTGAAGCTTTCTTT
.	TRBJ1-5	.	TRBV19	CASSMSWGIGGNNQPQHF	TGTGCCAGTAGTATGAGTTGGGGCATTGGGGGGAACAATCAGCCCCAGCATTTT
TRBD1	TRBJ1-2	.	TRBV7-8	CASSPRQGDYGYTF	TGTGCCAGCAGCCCTCGACAGGGGGACTATGGCTACACCTTC
.	TRBJ2-3	.	TRBV27	CASTRAGRTDTQYF	TGTGCCAGCACCAGGGCAGGGCGCACAGATACGCAGTATTTT
TRBD1	TRBJ1-2	.	TRBV3-1/TRBV3-2	CASSQAADRVGYTF	TGTGCCAGCAGCCAAGCCGCCGACAGGGTCGGCTACACCTTC
.	TRBJ2-2	.	TRBV2	CASSGGHSSNTGELFF	TGTGCCAGCAGTGGGGGACATTCCTCGAACACCGGGGAGCTGTTTTTT
.	TRBJ1-2	.	TRBV6-1	CASSEVYLNYGYTF	TGTGCCAGCAGTGAAGTTTACTTAAACTATGGCTACACCTTC
TRBD2	TRBJ2-7	once	TRBV28	CASKKRGGTYEQYF	TGTGCCAGCAAAAAGCGGGGGGGGACCTACGAGCAGTACTTC
.	TRBJ1-2	.	TRBV27	CASSTYSNYGYTF	TGTGCCAGCAGTACGTACAGTAACTATGGCTACACCTTC
.	TRBJ1-2	.	TRBV9	CASSVAGTYPDGYTF	TGTGCCAGCAGCGTTGCAGGGACATATCCGGATGGCTACACCTTC
TRBD1	TRBJ1-2	.	TRBV15	CATRGAQGVTYGYTF	TGTGCCACCCGAGGGGCACAGGGGGTTACCTATGGCTACACCTTC
TRBD1	TRBJ2-6	.	TRBV7-9	CASSTDRGLAGANVLTF	TGTGCCAGCAGCACAGACAGGGGGCTTGCTGGGGCCAACGTCCTGACTTTC
.	TRBJ1-2	.	TRBV3-1/TRBV3-2	CASSHLNTGGENGYTF	TGTGCCAGCAGCCATCTAAATACGGGGGGCGAAAATGGCTACACCTTC
TRBD1	TRBJ2-5	.	TRBV11-2	CASSRTPQGAQETQYF	TGTGCCAGCAGCCGTACCCCACAGGGGGCACAAGAGACCCAGTACTTC
TRBD2	TRBJ2-1	.	TRBV5-4	CASSLSSGGANEQFF	TGTGCCAGCAGCTTGTCTAGCGGGGGGGCCAATGAGCAGTTCTTC
TRBD2	TRBJ2-3	.	TRBV18	CASSPVTSTTDTQYF	TGTGCCAGCTCACCCGTGACTAGCACGACAGATACGCAGTATTTT
TRBD1	TRBJ1-2	.	TRBV27	CASTPRTGTGDYNYGYTF	TGTGCCAGCACCCCCCGGACCGGGACAGGGGATTATAACTATGGCTACACCTTC
.	TRBJ1-5	once	TRBV13	CASSLGRGTQPQHF	TGTGCCAGCAGCTTAGGCAGGGGAACTCAGCCCCAGCATTTT
TRBD1	TRBJ2-7	.	TRBV7-2	CASSPRTGGSYEQYF	TGTGCCAGCAGCCCGAGGACAGGGGGATCCTACGAGCAGTACTTC
TRBD2	TRBJ2-5	.	TRBV11-2	CASSLRLAGTQETQYF	TGTGCCAGCAGCTTAAGGCTAGCGGGAACCCAAGAGACCCAGTACTTC
.	TRBJ2-7	.	TRBV13	CASSPRVSSSYEQYF	TGTGCCAGCAGTCCTCGGGTCTCGAGCTCCTACGAGCAGTACTTC
.	TRBJ1-2	.	TRBV27	CASRTPGGAYGYTF	TGTGCCAGCAGGACACCCGGGGGGGCGTATGGCTACACCTTC
TRBD1	TRBJ1-2	.	TRBV5-6	CASSSGTDYGYTF	TGTGCCAGCAGCTCCGGGACAGACTATGGCTACACCTTC
.	TRBJ2-7	.	TRBV5-4	CASSFRLGTYEQYF	TGTGCCAGCAGCTTCCGACTAGGCACCTACGAGCAGTACTTC
TRBD2	TRBJ2-6	.	TRBV11-2	CASSLWEGRSGANVLTF	TGTGCCAGCAGCCTCTGGGAGGGGCGGAGTGGGGCCAACGTCCTGACTTTC
.	TRBJ1-1	few	TRBV20-1	CSASLQAFF	TGCAGTGCTAGTCTACAAGCTTTCTTT